A single sample gave rise to the 30 T cell receptor beta chains below, sequenced in a study of blood T cell repertoires in COVID-19. Sequencing used immunoSEQ multiplex PCR; TCRdb keeps in-frame clones, though not all of them. The sample records 150,000 to 200,000 clones, approximately 73% being singletons. Source material: PBMCs or T cells enriched from blood (not recorded which). These receptors were collected from a woman aged 50 to 60 with acute COVID-19.

This chain joins TRBV7-3 and TRBJ1-3; unclear D gene. The ends were cut back, 5 bases at V and 0 bases at J, with 11 bases in the middle. CDR3 length: 15 amino acids. Germline CDR1 SGHTA, CDR2 FQGTGA. Written as DNA, the CDR3 is TGTGCCAGCAGCCGAGACCGGAGCTCTGGAAACACCATATATTTT. Encoded protein: CASSRDRSSGNTIYF.

V usage is TRBV5-1 and J usage is TRBJ2-1; unclear D gene. This CDR3 has 16 amino acids. Trimming took 4 bases from V and 5 from J, leaving 19 bases between them. From germline, CDR1 is SGHRS and CDR2 YFSETQ. CDR3 nucleotides: TGCGCCAGCAGCCCGGAACGCCAGGTTTCCCACAATGAGCAGTTCTTC. Amino acids: CASSPERQVSHNEQFF.

This chain connects TRBV5-4 to TRBJ1-2, with 7 bases identical to TRBD1. The CDR3 spans 14 residues. V shed 5 bases and J 0 bases; nucleotides not matched to a gene: 4. The germline CDR1 and CDR2 sequences are SGHNT and YYREEE (reference sequence). CDR3 bases: TGTGCCAGCAGTTGGGACAGAGCTAACTATGGCTACACCTTC. Its protein is CASSWDRANYGYTF.

This sequence joins TRBV21-1 and TRBJ2-7; no check of the table's D call, TRBD1, against the DNA was made. TRBV21-1 is deemed a pseudogene. The CDR3 is 16 amino acids. The CDR3 is CASSKPSTGGTYEQYV. For the CDR3, the DNA is TGTGCCAGCTCAAAGCCCTCGACAGGGGGAACCTACGAGCAGTACGTC.

The chain links TRBV5-6 to TRBJ1-2; maybe TRBD1 (5 bases). The CDR3 totals 14 residues. V gave up 4 bases and J gave up 0 bases, with 10 bases separating them. The germline gives CDR1 SGHDT, CDR2 YYEEEE. The CDR3 bases are TGTGCCAGCAGCCCCCGGGGGGCTAACTATGGCTACACCTTC. As protein: CASSPRGANYGYTF. Supplemented by reference TRBV5-6 and TRBJ1-2, the full variable domain reads DAGVTQSPTHLIKTRGQQVTLRCSPKSGHDTVSWYQQALGQGPQFIFQYYEEEERQRGNFPDRFSGHQFPNYSSELNVNALLLGDSALYLCASSPRGANYGYTFGSGTRLTVV.

The gene calls are TRBV18 and TRBJ1-5; 7 nucleotides line up with TRBD1. Germline trimming cut 4 bases from V and 5 bases from J; bases unmatched to any gene: 5. Per germline, CDR1 KGHSH and CDR2 LQKENI. The CDR3 length is 14 residues. CDR3 sequence reads: CASSQGQTYQPQHF. Here the CDR3 DNA reads TGTGCCAGCTCACAGGGACAGACATATCAGCCCCAGCATTTT.

This sequence joins TRBV2 and TRBJ1-2; the D is unclear. Germline assignment: CDR1 SNHLY and CDR2 FYNNEI. The CDR3 loop spans 15 amino acids. The ends were cut back, 8 bases at V and 0 bases at J, with 16 bases in the middle. Here the CDR3 reads CASRDIDIANYGYTF. CDR3 nucleotide sequence: TGTGCCAGCCGGGATATAGACATCGCTAACTATGGCTACACCTTC. The variable domain in full, completed from reference TRBV2 and TRBJ1-2, reads EPEVTQTPSHQVTQMGQEVILRCVPISNHLYFYWYRQILGQKVEFLVSFYNNEISEKSEIFDDQFSVERPDGSNFTLKIRSTKLEDSAMYFCASRDIDIANYGYTFGSGTRLTVV.

The chain carries TRBV4-2 and TRBJ1-1, with D maybe TRBD1 (6 bases). The germline gives CDR1 LGHNA, CDR2 YNFKEQ. The CDR3 loop spans 15 amino acids. The germline V and J ends were trimmed by 0 bases and 8 bases, with 16 bases remaining between them. This CDR3 reads CASSQEGHREGEAFF. The CDR3 nucleotides are TGTGCCAGCAGCCAAGAGGGACACCGGGAGGGCGAAGCTTTCTTT.

This rearrangement joins TRBV6-5 to TRBJ1-5, with D unclear. The CDR3 contains 13 residues. Germline CDR1 is MNHEY and CDR2 is SVGAGI. The germline V and J ends were trimmed by 8 bases and 7 bases, with 15 bases remaining between them. CDR3 bases: TGTGCCAGCTATGGTCTCATCGGGCAGCCCCAGCATTTT. This translates into CASYGLIGQPQHF.

This clone has only one observation. The chain employs TRBV6-2 or TRBV6-3 and TRBJ2-3, with TRBD1 matching over 7 bases. Germline V gene data show CDR1 as MNHEY and CDR2 as SVGEGT. Trimming at V came to 4 bases and at J to 8 bases, leaving 3 bases not matched to a gene. The CDR3 totals 12 residues. CDR3 in amino acids: CASSFPGGTQYF. As DNA, the CDR3 is TGTGCCAGCAGTTTCCCAGGGGGTACGCAGTATTTT.

In this sample, this clone turned up a few times. The chain carries TRBV4-2 and TRBJ1-5; D call uncertain. CDR3 length equals 15 residues. Trimming removed 0 bases from V and 7 bases from J, with 13 bases in between. Germline-derived CDR1 and CDR2 are LGHNA and YNFKEQ. CDR3 nucleotide sequence: TGTGCCAGCAGCCAAGATTCAGGATCGGGACAGCCCCAGCATTTT. Amino acids: CASSQDSGSGQPQHF.

This sequence joins TRBV3-1 (or the pseudogene TRBV3-2) and TRBJ1-2; TRBD1 agrees at 7 bases. With 2 bases clipped from V and 4 bases from J, the junction kept 4 bases outside the gene matches. The germline CDR1 and CDR2 sequences are LGHDT and YNNKEL (reference sequence). CDR3 length equals 14 residues. This CDR3 reads CASSQPGTVYGYTF. CDR3 bases: TGTGCCAGCAGCCAACCCGGGACAGTCTATGGCTACACCTTC.

The chain is built from TRBV19 and TRBJ2-1; 7 bases map to TRBD1. CDR3 length: 14 residues. CDR1 and CDR2 (germline): LNHDA, SQIVND (reference sequence). V lost 4 bases to trimming and J lost 0 bases; unmatched junction nucleotides: 0. The CDR3 region is CASSRDSSYNEQFF. The CDR3 nucleotides read TGTGCCAGTAGTAGGGACAGCTCCTACAATGAGCAGTTCTTC.

The chain links TRBV12-3 or TRBV12-4 to TRBJ1-2, with D tentatively TRBD1 (6 bases). Trimming took 11 bases from V and 2 from J, leaving 12 bases between them. The CDR3 loop spans 12 amino acids. The CDR3 region is CAGYGQNYGYTF. The CDR3 DNA reads TGTGCCGGGTACGGACAGAACTATGGCTACACCTTC.

This clone was observed at least ten times. The chain joins TRBV28 to TRBJ1-1; TRBD1 aligns across 8 bases. CDR1 MDHEN and CDR2 SYDVKM come from the germline V gene. Trimming at V came to 4 bases and at J to 4 bases, leaving 8 bases not matched to a gene. The CDR3 loop spans 15 amino acids. CDR3: CASSSPNRGSTEAFF. The CDR3 DNA follows: TGTGCCAGCAGTTCCCCAAACAGGGGGAGCACTGAAGCTTTCTTT.

The genes are TRBV29-1 and TRBJ2-4; maybe TRBD2 (5 bases). CDR3 length: 14 residues. Trimming stripped 4 bases from V and 6 bases from J, with 16 bases between. Germline CDR1 is SQVTM and CDR2 is ANQGSEA. In DNA, the CDR3 is TGCAGCGTTGGGGAGAATCGCCCCGGAAACATTCAGTACTTC. This sequence encodes CSVGENRPGNIQYF. Using reference TRBV29-1 and TRBJ2-4 for the parts outside the CDR3, the full variable domain is SAVISQKPSRDICQRGTSLTIQCQVDSQVTMMFWYRQQPGQSLTLIATANQGSEATYESGFVIDKFPISRPNLTFSTLTVSNMSPEDSSIYLCSVGENRPGNIQYFGAGTRLSVL.

V is TRBV9 and J is TRBJ2-1, with 8 bases that match TRBD2. The CDR3 covers 13 residues. After removal of 2 bases from V and 10 bases from J, the junction contained 5 bases not matched to a gene. The germline V gene encodes CDR1 SGDLS and CDR2 YYNGEE. In DNA, the CDR3 is TGTGCCAGCAGCGTCCGGGGGGGCGGCGAGCAGTTCTTC. Its translation: CASSVRGGGEQFF. The variable domain in full, completed from reference TRBV9 and TRBJ2-1, reads DSGVTQTPKHLITATGQRVTLRCSPRSGDLSVYWYQQSLDQGLQFLIQYYNGEERAKGNILERFSAQQFPDLHSELNLSSLELGDSALYFCASSVRGGGEQFFGPGTRLTVL.

The gene calls are TRBV7-2 and TRBJ1-2, with TRBD1 matching 8 bases. Trimming cost V 5 bases and J 5 bases; bases outside gene matches: 7. From germline, CDR1 is SGHTA and CDR2 FQGNSA. The CDR3 covers 14 residues. The CDR3 nucleotides are TGTGCCAGCAGCCCAGGACAGGGTGGTTATGGCTACACCTTC. Encoded protein: CASSPGQGGYGYTF.

This clone turned up a few times. In nucleotides, the CDR3 is TGCGCCAGCAGCCCCTTGGGCCTGTACTATGGCTACACCTTC. This codes for CASSPLGLYYGYTF. V gene TRBV5-1 combines with J gene TRBJ1-2; D gene unclear. Germline V gene sequence: CDR1 SGHRS, CDR2 YFSETQ. Trimming stripped 4 bases from V and 3 bases from J, with 13 bases between. This CDR3 region has 14 residues.

The chain uses TRBV6-5 and TRBJ1-5; the D gene is possibly TRBD1 (6 bases). Germline V lookup: CDR1 MNHEY, CDR2 SVGAGI. Trimming left V 5 bases short and J 3 bases short, with 11 bases between. This CDR3 has 14 amino acids. The CDR3 loop is CASSPDRLNQPQHF. CDR3 DNA: TGTGCCAGCAGTCCCGACAGGCTCAATCAGCCCCAGCATTTT.

CDR3 sequence (DNA): TGTCCCGAAAAGTGCTCCTCAGGGGGCGATTTAGGAGGAAACACCATATATTTT. Translation: CPEKCSSGGDLGGNTIYF. The chain carries TRBV2 and TRBJ1-3; 8 bases align to TRBD1. The CDR3 sequence is 18 residues long. Looked up from germline, CDR1 is SNHLY and CDR2 is FYNNEI. The complete variable domain, with remaining parts taken from reference TRBV2 and TRBJ1-3, reads EPEVTQTPSHQVTQMGQEVILRCVPISNHLYFYWYRQILGQKVEFLVSFYNNEISEKSEIFDDQFSVERPDGSNFTLKIRSTKLEDSAMYFCPEKCSSGGDLGGNTIYFGEGSWLTVV.

The genes are TRBV3-1 (or the pseudogene TRBV3-2) and TRBJ1-5; 9 bases are a match to TRBD1. The CDR3 contains 14 residues. V shed 5 bases, J shed 7 bases, and the junction held 6 bases outside the gene matches. Germline lookup yields CDR1 LGHDT and CDR2 YNNKEL (reference sequence). The CDR3 is CASSSQGANQPQHF. The CDR3 coding sequence is TGTGCCAGCAGCTCACAGGGGGCAAACCAGCCCCAGCATTTT.

The chain has TRBV11-2 and TRBJ2-1; maybe TRBD1 (6 bases). V gave up 7 bases and J gave up 1 base, with 8 bases separating them. In germline, CDR1 is SGHAT, CDR2 FQNNGV. The CDR3 runs 13 residues. This CDR3 is CASTGDSYNEQFF. DNA of the CDR3: TGTGCCAGCACAGGGGATTCCTACAATGAGCAGTTCTTC.

The chain has TRBV7-9 and TRBJ2-3; 10 bases are shared with TRBD2. The CDR3 loop spans 17 amino acids. The germline CDR1 and CDR2 sequences are SEHNR and FQNEAQ (reference sequence). Trimming took 5 bases from V and 0 from J; bases not matched to a gene: 8. This CDR3 reads CASSQLTSGSSTDTQYF. In DNA form, the CDR3 reads TGTGCCAGCAGCCAATTGACTAGCGGGTCTAGCACAGATACGCAGTATTTT.

This clone was detected only a few times. V is TRBV28 and J is TRBJ2-2, with 7 positions matching TRBD1. The ends lost 10 bases at V and 6 bases at J; junction bases unmatched: 8. The germline gives CDR1 MDHEN, CDR2 SYDVKM. CDR3 length: 13 residues. As DNA, the CDR3 is TGTGCCACGCGCCTAGGGGGCCCCGGGGAGCTGTTTTTT. Translation gives CATRLGGPGELFF.

This rearrangement joins TRBV2 to TRBJ1-4; D remains unclear. CDR1 is SNHLY and CDR2 is FYNNEI in the germline V gene. Trimming shortened V by 5 bases and J by 5 bases, and 12 bases separated the two germline ends. CDR3 length: 14 residues. The CDR3 sequence: CASSLRRVNEKLFF. The CDR3 DNA is TGTGCCAGCAGTCTGAGAAGAGTGAATGAAAAACTGTTTTTT.

The chain links TRBV28 to TRBJ1-5; no clear D. Germline V CDR1 and CDR2: MDHEN, SYDVKM. V shed 3 bases and J shed 4 bases, with 10 bases lying between them. The CDR3 is 14 amino acids. The CDR3, as DNA: TGTGCCAGCAGTTTCGGAGCGGGGAATCAGCCCCAGCATTTT. It specifies CASSFGAGNQPQHF.

This rearrangement joins TRBV10-3 to TRBJ1-1; D is possibly TRBD1 (6 bases). CDR1 and CDR2 from the germline V gene are ENHRY and SYGVKD. Between the trimmed V and J ends, which lost 6 bases and 2 bases, there was a span of 13 bases. The CDR3 is 14 amino acids. DNA for the CDR3: TGTGCCATCAGCCGGGACACTAGTAACACTGAAGCTTTCTTT. Translation gives CAISRDTSNTEAFF.

The chain has TRBV7-2 and TRBJ2-1, with 9 bases matching TRBD2. The CDR3 has 17 amino acids. CDR1 is SGHTA, CDR2 FQGNSA, per germline. The trim removed 5 bases at V and 6 bases at J, leaving 14 bases unmatched. The DNA of the CDR3 is TGTGCCAGCAGCCCCCCCCCAATAGCGGGGGCCCTCAATGAGCAGTTCTTC. Protein product: CASSPPPIAGALNEQFF.

This clone was seen only a few times. The chain carries TRBV19 and TRBJ1-5, with TRBD1 matching 10 bases. CDR1 and CDR2 (germline): LNHDA, SQIVND (reference sequence). V lost 2 bases and J lost 4; bases outside the gene matches: 5. The CDR3 extends over 16 amino acids. The CDR3 DNA reads as TGTGCCAGTAGTATAACGGGACAGGGGCGAAATCAGCCCCAGCATTTT. Translated: CASSITGQGRNQPQHF.